This TCR beta chain came from a study of T cells in Graves' hyperthyroidism and ophthalmopathy. CDR1 and CDR2 (germline): DFQATT, SNEGSKA (reference sequence). V lost 6 bases to trimming and J lost 5 bases, with 9 bases between them. The CDR3 loop spans 11 amino acids. It was RNA transcripts that yielded the amplified TCR beta CDR3 regions. Initially, a first-round RT-PCR of the TCR CDR3 employed the HTBI primer set. In TCRdb, the multiplex PCR reads were re-called with MiXCR into one record per CDR3 protein. The sample lists around 430,000 distinct CDR3 sequences; under 15% were seen once. Clinical symptoms, serum thyroxine, TRAb, thyroid ultrasound and orbital computed tomography established diagnosis.

The chain combines TRBV20-1 with TRBJ2-3; D not certain. This receptor was obtained from a young woman with Graves' hyperthyroidism. Sequencing was carried out using blood. CDR3 residues: CSARWGDTQYF. CDR3 bases: TGCAGTGCCAGGTGGGGAGATACGCAGTATTTT.